The T cell receptor beta chain under discussion was sequenced for a study of T cells after yellow fever vaccination. Study results and limitations: Post-booster repertoires again held most primary-vaccination clones (about 95% CD4, approximately 90% CD8).

This CDR3 comprises 15 residues. The V gene end was trimmed by 4 bases and the J gene end by 1 base; junction bases not matched to a gene: 5. In germline, CDR1 is SNHLY, CDR2 FYNNEI. A note on this clonotype: Its antigen remains unknown.

Researchers made TCR cDNA using 5'RACE template switching, and this step added a universal primer site and UMIs. TCRdb re-derived calls from the 5' RACE reads in MiXCR, one entry per CDR3 protein. The data contain 250,000 to 350,000 distinct CDR3 sequences, 3.5% to 4.5% of them singletons. This receptor was taken from a man in his late teens or twenties who received the YFV17D yellow fever vaccine. Sequencing used PBMCs, obtained 15 days after the yellow fever booster vaccination. The rearrangement links TRBV2 to TRBJ2-3; 7 nucleotides line up with TRBD1. CDR3 residues: CASSGAGGGTDTQYF. Written as DNA, the CDR3 is TGTGCCAGCAGTGGCGCAGGGGGTGGCACAGATACGCAGTATTTT.